These T cell receptor beta chains were read from a single sample in a study of cytomegalovirus exposure and HLA in healthy donors. Only in-frame clones appear in the TCRdb table, and some are missing; sequencing was by immunoSEQ multiplex PCR. The sample lists about 190,000 clones, 70% to 85% seen once, with more than 3% in the top ten. Sequencing input: PBMCs. The receptors come from a man between 35 and 55 years old in good health and CMV-seropositive. CDR3s include the opening cysteine and the closing phenylalanine or tryptophan. D genes are given only for firm matches. Clone size is shown for a subset of rows, as once, few, many or a class of expanded clone.

>TRBV18|NA|NA|TRBJ2-7
TGTGCCAGCTCACCACGGGCAGGTCCCCACGAGCAGTACTTC
CASSPRAGPHEQYF
>TRBV19|TRBD2|NA|TRBJ2-1
TGTGCCAGTACTCTTTCTAGCGGAGTCTACAATGAGCAGTTCTTC
CASTLSSGVYNEQFF
>TRBV6-7|TRBD2|NA|TRBJ2-1
TGTGCCAGCAGATACGAGACGGGACTAGCTCTTCATGAGCAGTTCTTC
CASRYETGLALHEQFF
>TRBV9|NA|NA|TRBJ2-1
TGTGCCAGCAGCGTAGCCGGAGACGAGTTCTACAATGAGCAGTTCTTC
CASSVAGDEFYNEQFF
>TRBV4-3|NA|once|TRBJ2-1
TGCGCCAGCAGCCCGGGACTTTACAATGAGCAGTTCTTC
CASSPGLYNEQFF
>TRBV4-3|TRBD2|NA|TRBJ2-7
TGCGCCAGCAGCCAAGCCCGACTAGCGGACGAGCAGTACTTC
CASSQARLADEQYF
>TRBV5-1|NA|once|TRBJ1-2
TGCGCCAGCAGCCCGGGGGGGGTAATCGGCTATGGCTACACCTTC
CASSPGGVIGYGYTF
>TRBV6-1|NA|NA|TRBJ2-6
TGTGCCAGCAAGTCGGGTGGGGCCAACGTCCTGACTTTC
CASKSGGANVLTF
>TRBV7-6|NA|NA|TRBJ2-1
TGTGCCAGCAGCTGGGGGGGGCAGAGCTCCTACAATGAGCAGTTCTTC
CASSWGGQSSYNEQFF
>TRBV7-9|NA|NA|TRBJ2-3
TGTGCCAGCAGCTCGACTTCGGAGGGAGGAGATACGCAGTATTTT
CASSSTSEGGDTQYF
>TRBV7-2|TRBD1|once|TRBJ2-7
TGTGCCAGCGGGGACAGGGGGAACTACGAGCAGTACTTC
CASGDRGNYEQYF
>TRBV5-1|TRBD1|NA|TRBJ2-7
TGCGCCAGCAGCCCGACGGGACAGCGAAACTCCTACGAGCAGTACTTC
CASSPTGQRNSYEQYF
>TRBV6-1|TRBD1|NA|TRBJ1-5
TGTGCCAGCAGTGGTTCCAGGGGGTTCAATCAGCCCCAGCATTTT
CASSGSRGFNQPQHF
>TRBV29-1|NA|NA|TRBJ2-1
TGCAGCGTTGAAGAGCTAGACAATGAGCAGTTCTTC
CSVEELDNEQFF
>TRBV5-1|NA|NA|TRBJ2-7
TGCGCCAGCCGGTGGGACACTCCTTTGTACGAGCAGTACTTC
CASRWDTPLYEQYF
>TRBV28|NA|NA|TRBJ1-1
TGTGCCAGCAGTCCGGGACAACTGAACACTGAAGCTTTCTTT
CASSPGQLNTEAFF
>TRBV6-5|TRBD2|NA|TRBJ2-5
TGTGCCAGCAGTAGGACTAGCCCCGGAGCGTCGACCCAGTACTTC
CASSRTSPGASTQYF
>TRBV7-8|NA|once|TRBJ2-7
TGTGCCAGCAGCTTGGTAGCTTCGCGGCTCGACGAGCAGTACTTC
CASSLVASRLDEQYF
>TRBV19|NA|NA|TRBJ2-7
TGTGCCAGTAGTTATACAGGGCGCGAGCAGTACTTC
CASSYTGREQYF
>TRBV11-3|NA|once|TRBJ2-7
TGTGCCAGCAGCTTAGGAATTGGTGCGCAGGCCTACGAGCAGTACTTC
CASSLGIGAQAYEQYF
>TRBV2|NA|NA|TRBJ2-5
TGTGCCAGCAGTGAATTACTCATGACCCAGTACTTC
CASSELLMTQYF
>TRBV5-8|TRBD1|NA|TRBJ1-2
TGTGCCAGCAGACCCGCCAGCAGGGGGAGTTTTAGCTATGGCTACACCTTC
CASRPASRGSFSYGYTF
>TRBV9|TRBD1|NA|TRBJ2-1
TGTGCCAGCAGTACAGGGGGCTATGTTGAGCAGTTCTTC
CASSTGGYVEQFF
>TRBV6-1|NA|NA|TRBJ1-1
TGTGCCAGCAGTGGAGGGTTAACCATGAACACTGAAGCTTTCTTT
CASSGGLTMNTEAFF
>TRBV12-5|NA|few|TRBJ1-3
TGTGCTAGTGGTTTGGTACCCCCCACTAGAAACACCATATATTTT
CASGLVPPTRNTIYF
>TRBV28|TRBD1|few|TRBJ2-7
TGTGCCAGCAGTCCCGGGACAGGGACCTACGAGCAGTACTTC
CASSPGTGTYEQYF
>TRBV18|TRBD1|NA|TRBJ2-1
TGTGCCAGCTCACCATGGGACAGGGGGATCGGGTCCTACAATGAGCAGTTCTTC
CASSPWDRGIGSYNEQFF
>TRBV10-3|NA|NA|TRBJ2-6
TGTGCCATCAGTGAGTCCCCGGGACTCCGGACCGGGGCCAACGTCCTGACTTTC
CAISESPGLRTGANVLTF
>TRBV7-8|TRBD2|NA|TRBJ2-5
TGTGCCAGCAGCTTAGGACTAGCGGGAGCGTACCAAGAGACCCAGTACTTC
CASSLGLAGAYQETQYF
>TRBV10-1|NA|NA|TRBJ2-2
TGCGCCAGCAGTCCAGGGTCCGGGGAGCTGTTTTTT
CASSPGSGELFF
>TRBV15|TRBD1|NA|TRBJ2-2
TGTGCCACCAGCAGAGGGGGACAGGGGTTCGGGGAGCTGTTTTTT
CATSRGGQGFGELFF
>TRBV11-3|NA|NA|TRBJ2-2
TGTGCCAGCAGCTCCCGCGGACAGCCCGGGGAGCTGTTTTTT
CASSSRGQPGELFF
>TRBV11-2|TRBD2|NA|TRBJ2-7
TGTGCCAGCAGCTCCGATAGCGGGAGACCCTACGAGCAGTACTTC
CASSSDSGRPYEQYF
>TRBV2|TRBD1|NA|TRBJ1-6
TGTGCCAGCATCTGGACAGGGTTGAATTCACCCCTCCACTTT
CASIWTGLNSPLHF
>TRBV5-4|NA|few|TRBJ2-7
TGTGCCAGCAGCTTGGATCCCAGCTACGAGCAGTACTTC
CASSLDPSYEQYF
>TRBV6-1|TRBD2|NA|TRBJ2-1
TGTGCCAGCAGTGACCCCGCGGAGCGGGAGGCCTTTAGCTCCTACAATGAGCAGTTCTTC
CASSDPAEREAFSSYNEQFF
>TRBV19|NA|NA|TRBJ2-7
TGTGCCAGTAGTATTGGCAGAGACTACGACTACGAGCAGTACTTC
CASSIGRDYDYEQYF
>TRBV6-1|TRBD1|NA|TRBJ1-4
TGTGCCAGCAGTGAAAGGGTACAGGGGTTTGGGGAACTGTTTTTT
CASSERVQGFGELFF
>TRBV7-2|TRBD2|NA|TRBJ2-3
TGTGCCAGCAGCTTACTAGCGGGACTTCCTGTAGATACGCAGTATTTT
CASSLLAGLPVDTQYF
>TRBV25-1|TRBD2|NA|TRBJ2-3
TGTGCCAGCAGTGGGACTAGCGGGGGAACCCATTACACAGATACGCAGTATTTT
CASSGTSGGTHYTDTQYF
>TRBV5-6|NA|NA|TRBJ1-6
TGTGCCAGCAGCCTCCCACGGGGGGCAGATAATTCACCCCTCCACTTT
CASSLPRGADNSPLHF
>TRBV6-1|NA|NA|TRBJ2-7
TGTGCCAGCAGCCCCCTGGGGGGCTCCTACGAGCAGTACTTC
CASSPLGGSYEQYF
>TRBV5-1|TRBD1|NA|TRBJ2-5
TGCGCCAGCAGCCCGTTCGACAGGGACCAAGAGACCCAGTACTTC
CASSPFDRDQETQYF
>TRBV4-2|NA|NA|TRBJ2-7
TGTGCCAGCAGCCAAGATCTGGGTCAGGGGAGGGGGGCCCTTTACGAGCAGTACTTC
CASSQDLGQGRGALYEQYF
>TRBV27|NA|NA|TRBJ1-2
TGTGCCAGCAGTTTACGGGGGTATGGCTACACCTTC
CASSLRGYGYTF
>TRBV6-6|TRBD1|NA|TRBJ1-2
TGTGCCAGCAGAAACGGACAGGGAGACTATGGCTACACCTTC
CASRNGQGDYGYTF
>TRBV5-6|NA|NA|TRBJ1-2
TGTGCCAGCAGCTTGGAGGGGCCGGTCCAGAACTATGGCTACACCTTC
CASSLEGPVQNYGYTF
>TRBV5-1|NA|NA|TRBJ2-3
TGCGCCAGCAGCCCGGGACTGGCGGCAGATACGCAGTATTTT
CASSPGLAADTQYF
>TRBV29-1|NA|NA|TRBJ1-2
TGCAGCGTTGGAGACAGTAACTATGGCTACACCTTC
CSVGDSNYGYTF
>TRBV4-2|TRBD2|NA|TRBJ2-7
TGTGCCAGCAGCCAAGAGGGGGGTAGCGGGAGTTTAGGCGAGCAGTACTTC
CASSQEGGSGSLGEQYF
>TRBV6-6|TRBD1|NA|TRBJ2-7
TGTGCCAGCAGTTCCCCCGGGACAGGGACCTACGAGCAGTACTTC
CASSSPGTGTYEQYF
>TRBV6-1|NA|NA|TRBJ1-6
TGTGCCAGCAGAGGCCAGGGGCATAATTCACCCCTCCACTTT
CASRGQGHNSPLHF
>TRBV10-3|NA|once|TRBJ1-1
TGTGCCCCCTATATCCACAGGGTGAACACTGAAGCTTTCTTT
CAPYIHRVNTEAFF
>TRBV2|TRBD1|NA|TRBJ2-7
TGTGCCAGCAGGGAGGGACAGGGGGTATTCTACGAGCAGTACTTC
CASREGQGVFYEQYF
>TRBV11-3|NA|NA|TRBJ2-2
TGTGCCAGCAGCTTAGGGGCTCCTAACACCGGGGAGCTGTTTTTT
CASSLGAPNTGELFF